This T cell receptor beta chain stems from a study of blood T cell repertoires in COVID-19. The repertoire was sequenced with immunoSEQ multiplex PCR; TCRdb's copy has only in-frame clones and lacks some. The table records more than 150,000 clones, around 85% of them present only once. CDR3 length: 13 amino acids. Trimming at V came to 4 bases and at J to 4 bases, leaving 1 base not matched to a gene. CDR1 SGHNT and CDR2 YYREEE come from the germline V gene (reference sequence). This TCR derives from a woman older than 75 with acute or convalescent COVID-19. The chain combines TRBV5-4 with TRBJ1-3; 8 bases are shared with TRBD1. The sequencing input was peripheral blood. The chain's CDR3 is CASSRTGGNTIYF. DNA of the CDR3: TGTGCCAGCAGCCGGACAGGGGGAAACACCATATATTTT.